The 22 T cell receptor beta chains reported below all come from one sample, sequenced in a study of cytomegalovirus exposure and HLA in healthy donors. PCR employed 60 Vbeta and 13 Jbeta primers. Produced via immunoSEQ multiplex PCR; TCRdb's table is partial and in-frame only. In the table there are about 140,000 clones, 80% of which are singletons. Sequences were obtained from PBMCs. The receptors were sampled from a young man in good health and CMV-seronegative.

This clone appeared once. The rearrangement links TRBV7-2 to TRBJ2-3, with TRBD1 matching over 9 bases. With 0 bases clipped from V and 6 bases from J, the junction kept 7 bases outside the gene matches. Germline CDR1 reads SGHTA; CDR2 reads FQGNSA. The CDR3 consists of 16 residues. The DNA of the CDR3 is TGTGCCAGCAGCTTAGCAGGGACAGGGAGAATGGATACGCAGTATTTT. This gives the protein CASSLAGTGRMDTQYF.

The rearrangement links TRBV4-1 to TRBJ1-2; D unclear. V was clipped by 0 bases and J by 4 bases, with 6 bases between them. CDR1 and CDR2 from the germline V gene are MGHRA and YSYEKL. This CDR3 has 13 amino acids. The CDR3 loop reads CASSQDSGYGYTF. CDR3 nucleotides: TGCGCCAGCAGCCAAGACTCAGGCTATGGCTACACCTTC.

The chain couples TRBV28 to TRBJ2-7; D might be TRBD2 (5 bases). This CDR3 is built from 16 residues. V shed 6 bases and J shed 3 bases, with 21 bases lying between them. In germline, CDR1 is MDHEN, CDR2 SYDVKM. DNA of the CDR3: TGTGCCAGCAGACCTCCAACAGCCCCCGGACTCTACGAGCAGTACTTC. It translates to CASRPPTAPGLYEQYF.

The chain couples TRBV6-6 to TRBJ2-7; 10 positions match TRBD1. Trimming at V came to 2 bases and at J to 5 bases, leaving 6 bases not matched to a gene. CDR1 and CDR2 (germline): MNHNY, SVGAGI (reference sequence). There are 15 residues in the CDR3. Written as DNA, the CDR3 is TGTGCCAGCAGTTACGAGGGACAGGGGTTCCACGAGCAGTACTTC. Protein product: CASSYEGQGFHEQYF.

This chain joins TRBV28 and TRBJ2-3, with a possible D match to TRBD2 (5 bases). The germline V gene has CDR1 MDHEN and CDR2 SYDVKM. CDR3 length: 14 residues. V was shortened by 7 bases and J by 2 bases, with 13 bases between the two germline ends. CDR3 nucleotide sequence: TGTGCCAGCACGGACTTCCTGGTCACAGATACGCAGTATTTT. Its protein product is CASTDFLVTDTQYF. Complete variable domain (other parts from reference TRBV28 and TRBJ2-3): DVKVTQSSRYLVKRTGEKVFLECVQDMDHENMFWYRQDPGLGLRLIYFSYDVKMKEKGDIPEGYSVSREKKERFSLILESASTNQTSMYLCASTDFLVTDTQYFGPGTRLTVL.

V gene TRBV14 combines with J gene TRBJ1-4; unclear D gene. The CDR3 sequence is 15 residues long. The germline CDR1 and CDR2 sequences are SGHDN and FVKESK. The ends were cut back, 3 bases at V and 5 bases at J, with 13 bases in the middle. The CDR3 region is CASSQVLSGNEKLFF. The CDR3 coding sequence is TGTGCCAGCAGCCAGGTTTTGTCGGGGAATGAAAAACTGTTTTTT.

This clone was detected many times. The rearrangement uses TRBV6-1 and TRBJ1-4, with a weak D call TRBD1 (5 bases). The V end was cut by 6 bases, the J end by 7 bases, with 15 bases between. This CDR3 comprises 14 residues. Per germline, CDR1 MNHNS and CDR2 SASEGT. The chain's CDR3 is CASRVTVGGEKLFF. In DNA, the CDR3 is TGTGCCAGCAGGGTGACAGTCGGCGGTGAAAAACTGTTTTTT.

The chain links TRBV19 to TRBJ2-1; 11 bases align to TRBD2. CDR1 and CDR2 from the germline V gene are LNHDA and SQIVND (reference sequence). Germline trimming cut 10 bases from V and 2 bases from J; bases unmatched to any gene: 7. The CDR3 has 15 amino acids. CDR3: CATSGTSGTYNEQFF. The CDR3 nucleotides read TGTGCCACTTCCGGGACTAGCGGAACCTACAATGAGCAGTTCTTC.

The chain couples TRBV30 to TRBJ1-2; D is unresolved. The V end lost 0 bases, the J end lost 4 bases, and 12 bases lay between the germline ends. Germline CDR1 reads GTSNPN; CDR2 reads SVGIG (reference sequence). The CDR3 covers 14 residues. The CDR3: CAWSVAGYSYGYTF. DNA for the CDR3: TGTGCCTGGAGTGTAGCGGGGTACAGCTATGGCTACACCTTC.

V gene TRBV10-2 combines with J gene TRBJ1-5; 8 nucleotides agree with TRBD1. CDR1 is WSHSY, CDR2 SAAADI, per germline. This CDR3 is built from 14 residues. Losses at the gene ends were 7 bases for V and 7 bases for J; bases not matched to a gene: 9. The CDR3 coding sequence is TGCGCCAGCACCCAGTCGACAGGGGACCAGCCCCAGCATTTT. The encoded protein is CASTQSTGDQPQHF.

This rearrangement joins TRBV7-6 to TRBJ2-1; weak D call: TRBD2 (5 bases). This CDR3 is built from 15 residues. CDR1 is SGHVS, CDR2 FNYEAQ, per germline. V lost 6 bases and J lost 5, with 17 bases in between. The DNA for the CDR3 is TGTGCCAGCAGTCCCGGAGAGGGAATACACAATGAGCAGTTCTTC. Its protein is CASSPGEGIHNEQFF.

The DNA for the CDR3 is TGTGCCAGCAGCTTAACCGGGACTAGCGGGAGTTTCGATACGCAGTATTTT. This translates into CASSLTGTSGSFDTQYF. The rearrangement links TRBV7-2 to TRBJ2-3, with 14 positions matching TRBD2. The CDR3 is 17 amino acids. V lost 2 bases and J lost 6; bases outside the gene matches: 7. The germline V gene encodes CDR1 SGHTA and CDR2 FQGNSA.

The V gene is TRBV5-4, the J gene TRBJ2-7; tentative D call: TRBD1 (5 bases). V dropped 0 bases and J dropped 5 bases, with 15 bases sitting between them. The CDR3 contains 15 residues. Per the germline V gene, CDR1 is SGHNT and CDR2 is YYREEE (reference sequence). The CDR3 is CASSLELTDLHEQYF. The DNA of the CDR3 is TGTGCCAGCAGCTTGGAATTGACAGACCTCCACGAGCAGTACTTC.

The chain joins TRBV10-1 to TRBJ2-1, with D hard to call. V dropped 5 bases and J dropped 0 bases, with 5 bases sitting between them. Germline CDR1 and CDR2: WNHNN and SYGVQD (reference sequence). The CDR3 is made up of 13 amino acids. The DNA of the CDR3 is TGCGCCAGCAGTATCAGCTCCTACAATGAGCAGTTCTTC. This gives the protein CASSISSYNEQFF.

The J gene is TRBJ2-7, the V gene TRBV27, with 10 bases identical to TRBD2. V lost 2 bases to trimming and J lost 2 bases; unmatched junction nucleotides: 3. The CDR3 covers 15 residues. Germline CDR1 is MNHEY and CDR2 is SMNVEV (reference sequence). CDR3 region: CASSLLAGVPYEQYF. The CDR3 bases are TGTGCCAGCAGTTTACTAGCGGGAGTCCCCTACGAGCAGTACTTC.

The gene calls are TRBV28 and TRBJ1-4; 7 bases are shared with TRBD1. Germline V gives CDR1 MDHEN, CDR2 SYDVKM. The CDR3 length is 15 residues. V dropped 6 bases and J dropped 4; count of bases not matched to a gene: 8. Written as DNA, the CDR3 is TGTGCCAGCAGGAGCGGACAGGCCGGTAATGAAAAACTGTTTTTT. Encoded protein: CASRSGQAGNEKLFF.

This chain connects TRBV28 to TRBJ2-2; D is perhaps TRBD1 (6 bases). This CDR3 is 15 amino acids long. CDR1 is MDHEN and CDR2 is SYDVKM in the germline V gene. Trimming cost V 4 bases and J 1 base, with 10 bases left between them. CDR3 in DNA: TGTGCCAGCAGTTCCCCGGACAGGAACACCGGGGAGCTGTTTTTT. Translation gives CASSSPDRNTGELFF.

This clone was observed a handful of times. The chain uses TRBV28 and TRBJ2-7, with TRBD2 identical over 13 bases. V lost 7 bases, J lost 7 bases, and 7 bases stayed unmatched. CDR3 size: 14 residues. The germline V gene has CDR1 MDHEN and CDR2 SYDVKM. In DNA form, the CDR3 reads TGTGCCAGCATTGGACTAGCGGGGGACGGAGAGCAGTACTTC. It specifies CASIGLAGDGEQYF. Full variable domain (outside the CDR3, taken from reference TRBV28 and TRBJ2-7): DVKVTQSSRYLVKRTGEKVFLECVQDMDHENMFWYRQDPGLGLRLIYFSYDVKMKEKGDIPEGYSVSREKKERFSLILESASTNQTSMYLCASIGLAGDGEQYFGPGTRLTVT.

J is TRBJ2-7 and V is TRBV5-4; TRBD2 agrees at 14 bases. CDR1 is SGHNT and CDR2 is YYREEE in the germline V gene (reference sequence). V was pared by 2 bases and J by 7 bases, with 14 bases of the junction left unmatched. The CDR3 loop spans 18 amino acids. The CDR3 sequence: CASSLGLAGGARILEQYF. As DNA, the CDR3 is TGTGCCAGCAGCTTAGGACTAGCGGGAGGCGCCCGTATTTTGGAGCAGTACTTC.

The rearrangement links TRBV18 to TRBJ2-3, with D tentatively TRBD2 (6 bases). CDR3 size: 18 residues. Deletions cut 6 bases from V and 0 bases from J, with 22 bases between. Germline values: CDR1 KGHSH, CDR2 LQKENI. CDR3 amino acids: CASSPGTYRTSSTDTQYF. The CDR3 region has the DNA TGTGCCAGCTCCCCCGGGACTTACCGTACGTCTAGCACAGATACGCAGTATTTT.

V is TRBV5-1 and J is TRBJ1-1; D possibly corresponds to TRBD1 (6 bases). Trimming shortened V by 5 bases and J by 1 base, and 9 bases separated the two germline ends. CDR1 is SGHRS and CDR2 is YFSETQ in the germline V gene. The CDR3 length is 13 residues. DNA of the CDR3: TGCGCCAGCAGAGCGGGACAGAACACTGAAGCTTTCTTT. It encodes CASRAGQNTEAFF.

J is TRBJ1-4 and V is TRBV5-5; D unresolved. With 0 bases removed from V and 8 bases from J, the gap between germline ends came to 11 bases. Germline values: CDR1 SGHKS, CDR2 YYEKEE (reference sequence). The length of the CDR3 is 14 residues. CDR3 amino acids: CASSLVLAGEKLFF. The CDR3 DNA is TGTGCCAGCAGCTTGGTCCTTGCGGGCGAAAAACTGTTTTTT.